The count of the clone carrying this T cell receptor beta chain is one. The data were taken from a study of shared T cell receptors in the human thymus. Trimming cost V 1 base and J 6 bases; bases outside gene matches: 1. In germline, CDR1 is SGHTS, CDR2 YDEGEE. This CDR3 contains 14 residues. Method: immunoSEQ multiplex PCR; TCRdb's copy keeps in-frame clones and lacks some. This sample has about 660,000 clones, with around 87% found just once. These data also formed part of another study, on human thymus T cells. Per that study: Repertoires from thymus and blood appeared to show biased V and J gene usage. What related research reported was that thymic repertoires overlapped highly among unrelated individuals.

The TCR was taken from a boy younger than two with a congenital heart defect. The chain links TRBV5-8 to TRBJ2-1, with 10 bases aligning to TRBD2. The sample consisted of thymocytes. CDR3 residues: CASSLTSGVNEQFF. CDR3 nucleotides: TGTGCCAGCAGCTTGACTAGCGGGGTCAATGAGCAGTTCTTC.